The 30 T cell receptor beta chains given below trace back to one sample, sequenced in a study of neoadjuvant anti-PD-1 for oral cavity cancer. The protocol was immunoSEQ multiplex PCR, while the TCRdb copy is restricted to in-frame clones and leaves out a portion. Found here are approximately 42,000 clones, approximately 80% of them singletons; the top ten hold around 5.1%. Time point defined: after neoadjuvant nivolumab, at surgical resection. Material: PBMCs, obtained after nivolumab (anti-PD-1) treatment. These receptors were taken from a person aged 35 to 85 with oral cavity squamous cell carcinoma.

V usage is TRBV6-1 and J usage is TRBJ1-2; no firm D call. The length of the CDR3 is 13 residues. V was cut by 10 bases and J by 6 bases, with 18 bases left in between. Per germline, CDR1 MNHNS and CDR2 SASEGT. CDR3 in DNA: TGTGCCACCGAGTGGGTTGATTCGGATGGCTACACCTTC. The encoded protein is CATEWVDSDGYTF.

The V call is TRBV18, the J call TRBJ1-2; perhaps TRBD1 as D (5 bases). Deletions cut 6 bases from V and 8 bases from J, with 19 bases between. The germline CDR1 and CDR2 sequences are KGHSH and LQKENI. The CDR3 is 14 amino acids. CDR3 coding DNA: TGTGCCAGCTCCCCAAATTTAGGGGCAGAAGGCTACACCTTC. Translated: CASSPNLGAEGYTF.

The rearrangement links TRBV5-1 to TRBJ1-1; perhaps TRBD1 as D (5 bases). Trimming pared 1 base from V and 3 bases from J, leaving 16 bases between. Germline-derived CDR1 and CDR2 are SGHRS and YFSETQ. The CDR3 covers 16 residues. CDR3 sequence reads: CASSLNFGGRDTEAFF. The CDR3 nucleotides are TGCGCCAGCAGCTTGAATTTCGGGGGGAGGGACACTGAAGCTTTCTTT.

V gene TRBV30 combines with J gene TRBJ2-3; D may be TRBD1 or TRBD2 (5 bases each). V was cut by 1 base and J by 0 bases, with 5 bases left in between. This CDR3 has 13 amino acids. In germline, CDR1 is GTSNPN, CDR2 SVGIG (reference sequence). CDR3 nucleotides: TGTGCCTGGAGTGGGGACAGCACAGATACGCAGTATTTT. Translating gives CAWSGDSTDTQYF.

This clone has a handful of counts. The chain joins TRBV29-1 to TRBJ2-7; TRBD2 might be the D (5 bases). The germline V gene encodes CDR1 SQVTM and CDR2 ANQGSEA. The V and J ends lost 4 bases and 0 bases respectively, with 7 bases between them. This CDR3 has 12 amino acids. The chain's CDR3 is CSVGGLSYEQYF. In DNA form, the CDR3 reads TGCAGCGTTGGTGGACTCTCCTACGAGCAGTACTTC.

CDR3 region: CAWSEEGAGRWHDEKLFF. In DNA form, the CDR3 reads TGTGCCTGGAGTGAGGAAGGGGCCGGAAGATGGCATGATGAAAAACTGTTTTTT. The chain uses TRBV30 and TRBJ1-4; D perhaps matches TRBD1 (5 bases). This CDR3 is 18 amino acids long. The germline V gene has CDR1 GTSNPN and CDR2 SVGIG (reference sequence). The V end lost 1 base, the J end lost 6 bases, and 24 bases lay between the germline ends.

This chain joins TRBV5-5 and TRBJ1-2; TRBD1 matches 8 bases. Looked up from germline, CDR1 is SGHKS and CDR2 is YYEKEE (reference sequence). J was trimmed by 2 bases and V by 4 bases; bases with no gene match: 4. The CDR3 has 14 amino acids. The CDR3 loop is CASSPGQGNYGYTF. In DNA form, the CDR3 reads TGTGCCAGCAGCCCCGGACAGGGAAACTATGGCTACACCTTC.

The chain carries TRBV1 and TRBJ2-3; the table's D gene call, TRBD1, was not cross checked with the DNA. TRBV1 is a known pseudogene. This CDR3 contains 14 residues. The CDR3 coding sequence is TGCACCAGCAGCCGACAGGGTACCACAGATACGCAGTATTTT. It codes for CTSSRQGTTDTQYF.

V and J are TRBV5-4 and TRBJ2-1, with TRBD1 matching over 8 bases. Germline V gene sequence: CDR1 SGHNT, CDR2 YYREEE (reference sequence). The CDR3 extends over 15 amino acids. The V and J ends lost 0 bases and 2 bases, in that order; junction bases with no gene match: 1. The CDR3 DNA reads TGTGCCAGCAGCTTGGGACAGGGGCCCTACAATGAGCAGTTCTTC. Protein: CASSLGQGPYNEQFF.

CDR3 sequence reads: CASSPRQGRETQYF. The CDR3 DNA sequence: TGTGCCAGCAGCCCCAGACAGGGGAGGGAGACCCAGTACTTC. This chain uses TRBV9 with TRBJ2-5; 8 positions agree with TRBD1. The CDR3 runs to 14 residues. The junction had 7 bases not matched to a gene; V was cut back by 4 bases and J by 5 bases. The germline V gene has CDR1 SGDLS and CDR2 YYNGEE. The whole variable domain, remainder taken from reference TRBV9 and TRBJ2-5, is DSGVTQTPKHLITATGQRVTLRCSPRSGDLSVYWYQQSLDQGLQFLIQYYNGEERAKGNILERFSAQQFPDLHSELNLSSLELGDSALYFCASSPRQGRETQYFGPGTRLLVL.

The chain combines TRBV7-2 with TRBJ1-4; TRBD1 matches at 8 bases. V gave up 4 bases and J gave up 6 bases; unmatched junction bases: 10. CDR3 length: 16 amino acids. Germline V CDR1 and CDR2: SGHTA, FQGNSA. CDR3 residues: CASSSRPGGGDEKLFF. The CDR3 DNA sequence: TGTGCCAGCAGCTCACGACCAGGGGGCGGGGATGAAAAACTGTTTTTT.

In this sample, this clone turned up a few times. CDR3 in amino acids: CASSLWAGRMNTEAFF. The CDR3 DNA reads as TGTGCCAGCAGTTTATGGGCGGGACGCATGAACACTGAAGCTTTCTTT. The chain couples TRBV27 to TRBJ1-1; weak D call: TRBD1 (5 bases). Trimming pared 1 base from V and 0 bases from J, leaving 12 bases between. Germline CDR1 and CDR2: MNHEY and SMNVEV (reference sequence). This CDR3 spans 16 amino acids.

CDR3 amino acids: CASSELAGGHGDTQYF. CDR3 nucleotide sequence: TGCGCCAGCAGTGAACTAGCGGGGGGACATGGGGATACGCAGTATTTT. The V call is TRBV10-2, the J call TRBJ2-3; 12 nucleotides agree with TRBD2. This CDR3 has 16 residues. V was clipped by 3 bases and J by 6 bases; unmatched bases: 7. In germline, CDR1 is WSHSY, CDR2 SAAADI.

The CDR3 DNA sequence: TGTGCCAGTAGTATACCGGGACAGGGCAATCAGCCCCAGCATTTT. Its translation: CASSIPGQGNQPQHF. V usage is TRBV19 and J usage is TRBJ1-5, with TRBD1 matching 8 bases. V was clipped by 2 bases and J by 2 bases; unmatched bases: 2. This CDR3 contains 15 residues. CDR1 LNHDA and CDR2 SQIVND come from the germline V gene (reference sequence).

This clone occurred a few times. The rearrangement joins TRBV29-1 to TRBJ2-7; TRBD1 aligns across 7 bases. Germline V CDR1 and CDR2: SQVTM, ANQGSEA. V shed 7 bases, J shed 4 bases, and the junction held 4 bases outside the gene matches. The CDR3 loop spans 11 amino acids. CDR3 region: CSGVRGYEQYF. Here the CDR3 DNA reads TGCAGCGGAGTCAGGGGGTACGAGCAGTACTTC.

The V and J genes are TRBV5-1 and TRBJ2-3, with 10 bases that match TRBD2. CDR1 is SGHRS and CDR2 is YFSETQ in the germline V gene. The CDR3 is 14 amino acids. Trimming took 3 bases from V and 6 from J; bases not matched to a gene: 4. Written as DNA, the CDR3 is TGCGCCAGCAGCTGGGGACTAGCGTCCGATACGCAGTATTTT. Amino acids: CASSWGLASDTQYF. Full variable domain (missing parts from reference TRBV5-1 and TRBJ2-3): KAGVTQTPRYLIKTRGQQVTLSCSPISGHRSVSWYQQTPGQGLQFLFEYFSETQRNKGNFPGRFSGRQFSNSRSEMNVSTLELGDSALYLCASSWGLASDTQYFGPGTRLTVL.

V gene TRBV28 combines with J gene TRBJ1-1; no definite D call. The CDR3 has 13 amino acids. V lost 5 bases, J lost 4 bases, and 11 bases lay in between. Germline V CDR1 and CDR2: MDHEN, SYDVKM. CDR3 region: CASSIELITEAFF. The CDR3 nucleotides are TGTGCCAGCAGTATCGAGCTGATCACTGAAGCTTTCTTT.

J is TRBJ2-5 and V is TRBV5-4; 8 bases fit TRBD2. With 4 bases clipped from V and 3 bases from J, the junction kept 17 bases outside the gene matches. In germline, CDR1 is SGHNT, CDR2 YYREEE (reference sequence). This CDR3 is 18 amino acids long. CDR3 DNA: TGTGCCAGCAGCCTTACATCCGGGACTAGTATACTGAAAGAGACCCAGTACTTC. Its translation is CASSLTSGTSILKETQYF.

The J gene is TRBJ1-2, the V gene TRBV15; D not certain. The CDR3 contains 15 residues. Between the trimmed V and J ends, which lost 0 bases and 6 bases, there was a span of 14 bases. CDR1 and CDR2 (germline): LNHNV, YYDKDF (reference sequence). The CDR3 DNA reads TGTGCCACCAGCAGAGATCGGGTGGGAGGAGATGGCTACACCTTC. Encoded protein: CATSRDRVGGDGYTF.

The V call is TRBV15, the J call TRBJ2-1; D perhaps matches TRBD2 (6 bases). V lost 0 bases to trimming and J lost 4 bases, with 10 bases between them. Germline values: CDR1 LNHNV, CDR2 YYDKDF (reference sequence). This CDR3 spans 15 amino acids. The CDR3 reads CATSRELAGYNEQFF. The DNA for the CDR3 is TGTGCCACCAGCAGAGAACTTGCGGGATACAATGAGCAGTTCTTC.

The chain employs TRBV7-8 and TRBJ1-1, with no clear D. This CDR3 contains 15 residues. Germline-derived CDR1 and CDR2 are SGHVS and FQNEAQ. V was clipped by 1 base and J by 3 bases, with 12 bases between them. CDR3 protein: CASSLEGHLDTEAFF. CDR3 nucleotide sequence: TGTGCCAGCAGCTTAGAGGGCCACCTGGACACTGAAGCTTTCTTT.

This rearrangement joins TRBV7-2 to TRBJ2-5; D not resolved. CDR1 is SGHTA and CDR2 is FQGNSA in the germline V gene. This CDR3 has 18 residues. Trimming stripped 4 bases from V and 3 bases from J, with 24 bases between. CDR3 region: CASSSRVSTLPWEETQYF. The DNA for the CDR3 is TGTGCCAGCAGCTCCCGGGTCTCAACTTTGCCCTGGGAAGAGACCCAGTACTTC.

V is TRBV11-2 and J is TRBJ2-1, with 10 bases aligning to TRBD2. The junction had 8 bases not matched to a gene; V was cut back by 1 base and J by 8 bases. Germline V gene sequence: CDR1 SGHAT, CDR2 FQNNGV. This CDR3 is 16 amino acids long. CDR3 sequence reads: CASSLVFSGRSDEQFF. CDR3 coding DNA: TGTGCCAGCAGCTTAGTTTTTAGCGGGAGGTCGGATGAGCAGTTCTTC.

The rearrangement joins TRBV7-2 to TRBJ1-3; D is unclear. Germline CDR1 and CDR2: SGHTA and FQGNSA. V lost 5 bases, J lost 2 bases, and 10 bases lay in between. The CDR3 sequence is 14 residues long. CDR3: CASSMADTGNTIYF. The CDR3 DNA reads TGTGCCAGCAGCATGGCCGATACTGGAAACACCATATATTTT.

The chain employs TRBV5-1 and TRBJ2-3, with D perhaps matching TRBD2 (6 bases). The CDR3 runs to 17 residues. V was shortened by 0 bases and J by 3 bases, with 17 bases between the two germline ends. Germline V gene sequence: CDR1 SGHRS, CDR2 YFSETQ. The CDR3 is CASSLAGAGPFTDTQYF. CDR3 in DNA: TGCGCCAGCAGCTTGGCGGGAGCGGGCCCCTTTACAGATACGCAGTATTTT.

This clone was picked up a small number of times. This rearrangement joins TRBV4-1 to TRBJ2-2, with 9 nucleotides matching TRBD1. CDR1 MGHRA and CDR2 YSYEKL come from the germline V gene. V was pared by 0 bases and J by 4 bases, with 12 bases of the junction left unmatched. The CDR3 sequence is 19 residues long. CDR3 nucleotides: TGCGCCAGCAGCCAAGATAAGTTTGGAGCACAGGGGGCCACCGGGGAGCTGTTTTTT. Translated: CASSQDKFGAQGATGELFF.

The chain recombines TRBV11-2 with TRBJ2-3, with 8 bases matching TRBD2. The CDR3 has 17 residues. Per the germline V gene, CDR1 is SGHAT and CDR2 is FQNNGV. V lost 5 bases, J lost 3 bases, and 13 bases stayed unmatched. CDR3 region: CASSPGLGREATDTQYF. The CDR3 DNA reads as TGTGCCAGCAGCCCCGGACTCGGGCGGGAGGCGACAGATACGCAGTATTTT.

The rearrangement uses TRBV19 and TRBJ1-1; D uncertain. V lost 3 bases to trimming and J lost 1 base, with 9 bases between them. This CDR3 is 14 amino acids long. From germline, CDR1 is LNHDA and CDR2 SQIVND (reference sequence). In DNA, the CDR3 is TGTGCCAGTAGTATTGGGGAGGAGAACACTGAAGCTTTCTTT. Its translation: CASSIGEENTEAFF.

This clone was recorded a few times. The J gene is TRBJ2-1, the V gene TRBV11-2; D tentatively reads TRBD1 or TRBD2 (5 bases each). The V end was cut by 6 bases, the J end by 3 bases, with 18 bases between. CDR1 and CDR2 (germline): SGHAT, FQNNGV. The CDR3 extends over 16 amino acids. The CDR3 reads CASRPVGTSLYNEQFF. CDR3 sequence (DNA): TGTGCCAGCAGGCCAGTGGGGACCTCCCTCTACAATGAGCAGTTCTTC.

The chain recombines TRBV6-5 with TRBJ1-2; TRBD1 agrees at 7 bases. Germline V gene sequence: CDR1 MNHEY, CDR2 SVGAGI. J lost 7 bases, V lost 2 bases, and 10 bases had no gene match. The CDR3 spans 15 residues. This CDR3 is CASSYGTALSGGYTF. The DNA of the CDR3 is TGTGCCAGCAGTTACGGGACAGCCTTGAGTGGTGGCTACACCTTC.